This T cell receptor beta chain was obtained from a study of cytomegalovirus exposure and HLA in healthy donors. There were likely unrecorded immune exposures, though donors were nominally healthy when sampled. In the PCR, 60 Vbeta and 13 Jbeta primers were used. Produced via immunoSEQ multiplex PCR; TCRdb's table is partial and in-frame only. The top ten clones hold roughly 30% of a sample with about 85,000 clones, 80% of them seen once. Study-level results: A later analysis appeared to link common viral pathogens to several of the most significant clusters.

As to this clone: Its antigen remains unknown.

The sample was PBMCs. The clonotype was recovered from a man aged 45 to 65 in good health and CMV-seropositive.

The CDR3 protein is CASSFAQVDTEAFF. The CDR3 DNA follows: TGTGCCAGCAGCTTTGCACAGGTGGACACTGAAGCTTTCTTT. The chain joins TRBV7-8 to TRBJ1-1; a weak D match, TRBD1 (5 bases). Germline V gene lookup returns CDR1 SGHVS and CDR2 FQNEAQ. This CDR3 has 14 amino acids. The V end lost 3 bases, the J end lost 3 bases, and 11 bases lay between the germline ends.